These 20 T cell receptor beta chains originate from one sample sequenced in a study of CD8+ T cells in alopecia areata. Noted treatment: oral pan-JAK inhibitor, 5-10 mg twice daily. Sequencing templates came from extracted RNA that was reverse transcribed into cDNA. Sequenced by immunoSEQ multiplex PCR; TCRdb stores in-frame clones only, minus some. The data hold 200,000 to 250,000 clones, with about 57% observed a single time. Sequenced material: CD4+ T cells sorted from blood, taken at week 4, from a patient treated with tofacitinib. These receptors all stem from a human donor with alopecia areata.

This sequence joins TRBV13 and TRBJ2-3; D gene ambiguous. The CDR3 extends over 14 amino acids. In germline, CDR1 is PRHDT, CDR2 FYEKMQ (reference sequence). V gave up 8 bases and J gave up 4 bases, with 16 bases separating them. The CDR3 DNA sequence: TGTGCCAGCTCTCCCCCCACATTTCCAGATACGCAGTATTTT. It codes for CASSPPTFPDTQYF.

The chain carries TRBV29-1 and TRBJ2-3; D might be TRBD2 (6 bases). Germline V gives CDR1 SQVTM, CDR2 ANQGSEA. The CDR3 is 11 residues long. Trimming left V 3 bases short and J 9 bases short, with 10 bases between. This CDR3 reads CSVDEGGTQYF. The CDR3 nucleotides are TGCAGCGTTGATGAAGGAGGGACGCAGTATTTT.

This clone was counted a few times. The V gene is TRBV4-3, the J gene TRBJ1-1; D ambiguous. CDR3 length: 16 amino acids. Germline CDR1 is LGHNA and CDR2 is YSLEER. With 0 bases removed from V and 0 bases from J, the gap between germline ends came to 11 bases. The CDR3 reads CASSQDWLIMNTEAFF. CDR3 nucleotide sequence: TGCGCCAGCAGCCAAGATTGGCTGATCATGAACACTGAAGCTTTCTTT.

About this clone: At one end, the junction sequence differs from germline, possibly due to a read error. The chain uses TRBV27 and TRBJ2-5; either TRBD1 or TRBD2 may supply D (5 bases each). The CDR3 covers 17 residues. CDR1 MNHEY and CDR2 SMNVEV come from the germline V gene (reference sequence). Here the CDR3 reads CVSRASPLGQTQETQYF. The CDR3, as DNA: TGTGTCAGCAGAGCTAGCCCGCTGGGGCAGACCCAAGAGACCCAGTACTTC.

The V and J genes are TRBV7-2 and TRBJ1-1, with D tentatively TRBD1 (5 bases). Trimming shortened V by 5 bases and J by 1 base, and 14 bases separated the two germline ends. The CDR3 has 15 residues. Germline V lookup: CDR1 SGHTA, CDR2 FQGNSA. The CDR3 reads CASSPAGVRNTEAFF. CDR3 DNA sequence: TGTGCCAGCAGCCCTGCGGGGGTGAGGAACACTGAAGCTTTCTTT. Using reference TRBV7-2 and TRBJ1-1 for the parts outside the CDR3, the full variable domain is GAGVSQSPSNKVTEKGKDVELRCDPISGHTALYWYRQSLGQGLEFLIYFQGNSAPDKSGLPSDRFSAERTGGSVSTLTIQRTQQEDSAVYLCASSPAGVRNTEAFFGQGTRLTVV.

This clone was seen only a few times. The chain uses TRBV23-1 and TRBJ1-5; 7 bases agree with TRBD1. TRBV23-1 is assigned to the ORF class and has an uncertain function. Unmatched junction bases numbered 6, after V lost 5 bases and J lost 5 bases. The CDR3 contains 14 residues. As DNA, the CDR3 is TGCGCCAGCAGTACCTGGACAGGACATCAGCCCCAGCATTTT. Amino acids: CASSTWTGHQPQHF.

The rearrangement links TRBV29-1 to TRBJ1-1; no clear D gene. Per the germline V gene, CDR1 is SQVTM and CDR2 is ANQGSEA. The CDR3 is 10 amino acids. V lost 7 bases and J lost 4, with 7 bases in between. The CDR3 region is CSGTSTEAFF. The CDR3 DNA sequence: TGCAGCGGGACCTCCACTGAAGCTTTCTTT.

The rearrangement uses TRBV10-3 and TRBJ2-5; 12 nucleotides agree with TRBD2. Germline CDR1 reads ENHRY; CDR2 reads SYGVKD. The CDR3 has 16 amino acids. The junction had 5 bases not matched to a gene; V was cut back by 2 bases and J by 4 bases. CDR3 sequence: CAISEPGLAGGETQYF. The CDR3 DNA is TGTGCCATCAGTGAGCCGGGACTAGCGGGTGGAGAGACCCAGTACTTC.

V usage is TRBV25-1 and J usage is TRBJ1-4, with D unresolved. V gave up 1 base and J gave up 8 bases, with 5 bases separating them. The CDR3 totals 12 residues. Germline V gene sequence: CDR1 MGHDK, CDR2 SYGVNS. CDR3: CASSELGEKLFF. CDR3 sequence (DNA): TGTGCCAGCAGTGAATTAGGGGAAAAACTGTTTTTT.

The gene calls are TRBV12-5 and TRBJ1-5; 9 bases align to TRBD1. The CDR3 runs to 15 residues. Germline CDR1 LGHNT, CDR2 FRNRAP. After removal of 6 bases from V and 1 base from J, the junction contained 4 bases not matched to a gene. The DNA of the CDR3 is TGTGCTAGTGGAGGGACAGGGATGAGCAATCAGCCCCAGCATTTT. This sequence encodes CASGGTGMSNQPQHF.

V usage is TRBV30 and J usage is TRBJ2-7; D is tentatively TRBD1 or TRBD2 (5 bases each). Germline CDR1 is GTSNPN and CDR2 is SVGIG (reference sequence). V lost 2 bases and J lost 3, with 14 bases in between. There are 14 residues in the CDR3. The CDR3 bases are TGTGCCTGGAGTCCCCGGGACCTATACTACGAGCAGTACTTC. It codes for CAWSPRDLYYEQYF.

J is TRBJ2-3 and V is TRBV4-3; D gene ambiguous. The V gene's germline CDR1 is LGHNA and CDR2 YSLEER. The CDR3 runs to 12 residues. V shed 0 bases and J shed 3 bases, with 1 base lying between them. CDR3 protein: CASSQETDTQYF. Written as DNA, the CDR3 is TGCGCCAGCAGCCAAGAAACAGATACGCAGTATTTT.

This chain connects TRBV7-2 to TRBJ2-7; D is perhaps TRBD1 or TRBD2 (5 bases each). The CDR3 contains 14 residues. The V gene lost 5 bases and the J gene lost 3 bases, with 14 bases spanning the gap. Germline CDR1 SGHTA, CDR2 FQGNSA. DNA for the CDR3: TGTGCCAGCAGCCTCAAGAGGGGTGGCTACGAGCAGTACTTC. Amino acid sequence: CASSLKRGGYEQYF.

The V and J genes are TRBV5-6 and TRBJ1-1; D gene ambiguous. The V end lost 1 base, the J end lost 2 bases, and 9 bases lay between the germline ends. Germline V gene sequence: CDR1 SGHDT, CDR2 YYEEEE. The CDR3 length is 14 residues. The CDR3 protein is CASSLWAANTEAFF. The CDR3 DNA reads TGTGCCAGCAGCTTGTGGGCAGCAAACACTGAAGCTTTCTTT.

In its sample, this clone was seen many times. The chain recombines TRBV7-2 with TRBJ1-4; TRBD1 is a possible D gene (5 bases). Germline assignment: CDR1 SGHTA and CDR2 FQGNSA. V was shortened by 1 base and J by 3 bases, with 6 bases between the two germline ends. The CDR3 runs to 14 residues. The CDR3 DNA follows: TGTGCCAGCAGCTTAGGACAGCCTAATGAAAAACTGTTTTTT. As protein: CASSLGQPNEKLFF.

V usage is TRBV15 and J usage is TRBJ2-1; D gene ambiguous. The V end was cut by 1 base, the J end by 5 bases, with 15 bases between. CDR1 LNHNV and CDR2 YYDKDF come from the germline V gene (reference sequence). CDR3 length: 16 amino acids. The CDR3 loop is CATSRGSQTLNNEQFF. The CDR3 DNA sequence: TGTGCCACCAGCAGAGGTTCGCAGACGTTGAACAATGAGCAGTTCTTC.

This rearrangement joins TRBV6-5 to TRBJ2-6; D is possibly TRBD2 (6 bases). With 8 bases removed from V and 8 bases from J, the gap between germline ends came to 7 bases. This CDR3 has 11 residues. CDR1 is MNHEY and CDR2 is SVGAGI in the germline V gene. The CDR3 DNA reads as TGTGCCAGCGGGAGGTCCAACGTCCTGACTTTC. It encodes CASGRSNVLTF.

This chain joins TRBV25-1 and TRBJ2-7; D is uncertain. The CDR3 loop spans 14 amino acids. Germline V CDR1 and CDR2: MGHDK, SYGVNS. V lost 1 base and J lost 3, with 10 bases in between. CDR3 coding DNA: TGTGCCAGCAGTGAATCCAGAGTTAACTACGAGCAGTACTTC. Its protein product is CASSESRVNYEQYF.

The chain links TRBV29-1 to TRBJ2-7, with 9 nucleotides matching TRBD1. The CDR3 has 16 residues. V lost 0 bases, J lost 1 base, and 7 bases stayed unmatched. Germline V gives CDR1 SQVTM, CDR2 ANQGSEA. The CDR3: CSVEEVSGTGSYEQYF. DNA of the CDR3: TGCAGCGTTGAAGAAGTCTCTGGGACAGGGTCCTACGAGCAGTACTTC.

In its sample, this clone was seen a few times. V and J are TRBV5-6 and TRBJ1-2; 11 bases agree with TRBD1. Trimming at V came to 0 bases and at J to 8 bases, leaving 3 bases not matched to a gene. In germline, CDR1 is SGHDT, CDR2 YYEEEE. CDR3 length: 14 amino acids. DNA for the CDR3: TGTGCCAGCAGCTTGGCGGACAGGGGGCAAGGCTACACCTTC. It codes for CASSLADRGQGYTF.